The rows below give T cell receptor beta chains drawn from one sample of a study of blood T cell repertoires in COVID-19. Sequencing used immunoSEQ multiplex PCR; TCRdb keeps in-frame clones, though not all of them. The sample consists of about 380,000 clones, 85% of them appearing once. Sequences were obtained from peripheral blood. These receptors were obtained from a woman aged 18-30 years with acute or convalescent COVID-19. Each CDR3 is given with its conserved first and last residue. The order of the fields is V gene, clone size, J gene, D gene, CDR3 protein, CDR3 DNA. D genes are given only for firm matches. Part of the rows lack a size; the others show once, few, many or a class for expanded clones.

>TRBV13|-|TRBJ2-2|TRBD1
CASSLVRTGNSNTGELFF
TGTGCCAGCAGCTTAGTAAGGACAGGCAATTCGAACACCGGGGAGCTGTTTTTT
>TRBV3-1/TRBV3-2|-|TRBJ1-2|TRBD1
CASSPTPGGVGYTF
TGTGCCAGCAGCCCAACCCCAGGGGGCGTTGGCTACACCTTC
>TRBV12-3/TRBV12-4|-|TRBJ1-1|-
CAILIQGNTEAFF
TGTGCCATCTTAATTCAGGGGAATACTGAAGCTTTCTTT
>TRBV5-1|-|TRBJ1-2|-
CASSLVGMEGYTF
TGCGCCAGCAGCTTGGTCGGGATGGAGGGCTACACCTTC
>TRBV5-6|-|TRBJ2-2|-
CASSLDPRAGELFF
TGTGCCAGCAGCTTGGACCCCCGGGCCGGGGAGCTGTTTTTT
>TRBV5-8|-|TRBJ2-3|-
CASSLSGIRTDTQYF
TGTGCCAGCAGCTTGTCAGGGATTCGCACAGATACGCAGTATTTT
>TRBV7-9|once|TRBJ1-2|-
CASSGITGTTGGYTF
TGTGCCAGCAGCGGCATTACCGGGACAACTGGCGGCTACACCTTC
>TRBV13|-|TRBJ2-7|TRBD2
CASSRIGVLSGKSYEQYF
TGTGCCAGCAGCCGGATAGGGGTCCTAAGCGGGAAATCCTACGAGCAGTACTTC
>TRBV2|-|TRBJ2-2|-
CASWFDRSTGELFF
TGTGCCAGCTGGTTTGACAGGTCCACCGGGGAGCTGTTTTTT
>TRBV28|-|TRBJ1-3|-
CASSTTQNSGNTIYF
TGTGCCAGCAGTACCACACAGAACTCCGGAAACACCATATATTTT
>TRBV4-2|-|TRBJ2-7|-
CASSQGLQGRYQDEQYF
TGTGCCAGCAGCCAAGGATTACAGGGTCGTTATCAGGACGAGCAGTACTTC
>TRBV4-1|-|TRBJ2-1|TRBD2
CASSQPTSGNEQFF
TGCGCCAGCAGCCAGCCTACTAGCGGCAATGAGCAGTTCTTC
>TRBV21-1|-|TRBJ1-1|-
CASRTHQKRRNTEAFF
TGTGCCAGCAGGACTCACCAAAAACGGAGGAACACTGAAGCTTTCTTT
>TRBV7-3|-|TRBJ2-1|TRBD2
CASSQTSGGDNEQFF
TGTGCCAGCAGCCAGACTAGCGGGGGCGACAATGAGCAGTTCTTC
>TRBV9|-|TRBJ2-7|TRBD2
CASSPGLAGSYEQYF
TGTGCCAGCAGCCCGGGACTAGCCGGATCTTACGAGCAGTACTTC
>TRBV5-6|-|TRBJ1-1|TRBD1
CASSLGGQGAEAFF
TGTGCCAGCAGCTTGGGAGGACAGGGGGCTGAAGCTTTCTTT
>TRBV10-3|-|TRBJ1-1|-
CAISGGRRTFF
TGTGCCATCAGTGGGGGGCGGAGAACTTTCTTT
>TRBV19|-|TRBJ1-1|TRBD1
CASRGQLNTEAFF
TGTGCCAGTAGGGGACAGTTAAACACTGAAGCTTTCTTT
>TRBV3-1/TRBV3-2|-|TRBJ2-1|TRBD2
CASSPGLAGGGHEQFF
TGTGCCAGCAGCCCGGGACTAGCGGGGGGAGGCCATGAGCAGTTCTTC
>TRBV7-6|-|TRBJ2-7|TRBD2
CASSSVTSGPTYEQYF
TGTGCCAGCAGCTCCGTTACTAGCGGGCCTACCTACGAGCAGTACTTC
>TRBV10-1|few|TRBJ2-7|-
CAPPGHHSYEQYF
TGCGCCCCCCCAGGGCACCACTCCTACGAGCAGTACTTC
>TRBV11-2|-|TRBJ1-2|-
CASSSGSGLGGGYTF
TGTGCCAGCAGCTCCGGGTCGGGACTCGGAGGTGGCTACACCTTC
>TRBV6-5|-|TRBJ1-2|-
CASTTQTYGYTF
TGTGCCAGCACTACCCAAACTTATGGCTACACCTTC
>TRBV24-1|-|TRBJ2-7|TRBD1
CATSDLIGTGVVYEQYF
TGTGCCACCAGTGATTTGATCGGGACAGGGGTGGTTTACGAGCAGTACTTC
>TRBV6-4|-|TRBJ2-1|TRBD2
CASSPGTSGDNEQFF
TGTGCCAGCAGTCCGGGGACTAGCGGGGACAATGAGCAGTTCTTC
>TRBV12-3/TRBV12-4|-|TRBJ1-2|-
CASSNRDGYTF
TGTGCCAGCAGTAACAGGGACGGCTACACCTTC
>TRBV5-1|-|TRBJ2-3|-
CASSPQGGSTDTQYF
TGCGCCAGCAGCCCGCAGGGCGGAAGCACAGATACGCAGTATTTT
>TRBV5-8|-|TRBJ2-7|-
CASRLGAYEQYF
TGTGCCAGCCGCCTCGGAGCCTACGAGCAGTACTTC
>TRBV3-1/TRBV3-2|once|TRBJ2-2|TRBD2
CASSQAIPGLAFAAGELFF
TGTGCCAGCAGCCAAGCCATCCCGGGACTAGCTTTTGCGGCCGGGGAGCTGTTTTTT
>TRBV12-5|-|TRBJ1-5|-
CASGLVLGGDNQPQHF
TGTGCTAGTGGTTTGGTACTGGGGGGGGACAATCAGCCCCAGCATTTT
>TRBV28|-|TRBJ2-7|TRBD1
CASNSQGDEQYF
TGTGCCAGCAATTCACAGGGGGACGAGCAGTACTTC
>TRBV5-4|few|TRBJ2-1|TRBD1
CASSTGTGGSYNEQFF
TGTGCCAGCAGCACGGGGACAGGGGGGTCCTACAATGAGCAGTTCTTC
>TRBV28|-|TRBJ1-5|-
CASSMAGSGQPQHF
TGTGCCAGCAGTATGGCCGGGTCTGGTCAGCCCCAGCATTTT
>TRBV19|-|TRBJ2-1|-
CASSRPRLSGSYNEQFF
TGTGCCAGTAGTCGCCCTCGCCTTAGCGGCTCCTACAATGAGCAGTTCTTC
>TRBV7-8|-|TRBJ1-2|TRBD1
CASSLHRGRGYTF
TGTGCCAGCAGCTTACACAGGGGCCGGGGCTACACCTTC